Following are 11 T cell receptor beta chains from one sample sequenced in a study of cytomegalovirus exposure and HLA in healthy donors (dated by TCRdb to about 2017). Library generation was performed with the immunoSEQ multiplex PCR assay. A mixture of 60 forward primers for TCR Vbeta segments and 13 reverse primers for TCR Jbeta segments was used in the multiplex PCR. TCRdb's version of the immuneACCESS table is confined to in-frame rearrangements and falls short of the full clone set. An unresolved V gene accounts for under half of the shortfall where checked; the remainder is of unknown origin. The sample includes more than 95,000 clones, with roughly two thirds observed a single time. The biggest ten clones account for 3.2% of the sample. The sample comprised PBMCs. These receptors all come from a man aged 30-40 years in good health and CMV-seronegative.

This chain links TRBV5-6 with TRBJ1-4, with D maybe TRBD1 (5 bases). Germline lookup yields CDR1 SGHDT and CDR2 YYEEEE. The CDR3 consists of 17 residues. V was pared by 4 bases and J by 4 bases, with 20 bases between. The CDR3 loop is CASSRVGSGTDNEKLFF. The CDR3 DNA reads TGTGCCAGCAGCCGGGTCGGTTCAGGGACTGATAATGAAAAACTGTTTTTT.

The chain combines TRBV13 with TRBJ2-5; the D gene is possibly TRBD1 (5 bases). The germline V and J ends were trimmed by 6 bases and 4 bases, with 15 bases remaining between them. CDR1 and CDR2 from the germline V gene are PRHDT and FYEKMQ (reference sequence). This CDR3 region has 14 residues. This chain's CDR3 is CASSSRGYTETQYF. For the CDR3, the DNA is TGTGCCAGCAGTTCTAGGGGCTACACAGAGACCCAGTACTTC. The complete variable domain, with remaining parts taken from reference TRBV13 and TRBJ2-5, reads AAGVIQSPRHLIKEKRETATLKCYPIPRHDTVYWYQQGPGQDPQFLISFYEKMQSDKGSIPDRFSAQQFSDYHSELNMSSLELGDSALYFCASSSRGYTETQYFGPGTRLLVL.

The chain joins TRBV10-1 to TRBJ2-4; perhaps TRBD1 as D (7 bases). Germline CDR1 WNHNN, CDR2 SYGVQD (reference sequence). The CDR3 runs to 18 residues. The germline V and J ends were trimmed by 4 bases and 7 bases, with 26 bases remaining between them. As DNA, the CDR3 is TGCGCCAGCAGTGTCAAATTAGACCCCAGGGGGGTGGCCAACATTCAGTACTTC. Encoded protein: CASSVKLDPRGVANIQYF.

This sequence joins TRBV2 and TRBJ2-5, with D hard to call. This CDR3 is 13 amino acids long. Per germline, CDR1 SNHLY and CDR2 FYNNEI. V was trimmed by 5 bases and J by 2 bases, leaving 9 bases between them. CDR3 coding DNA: TGTGCCAGCAGTCCCAGGCGACAAGAGACCCAGTACTTC. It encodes CASSPRRQETQYF.

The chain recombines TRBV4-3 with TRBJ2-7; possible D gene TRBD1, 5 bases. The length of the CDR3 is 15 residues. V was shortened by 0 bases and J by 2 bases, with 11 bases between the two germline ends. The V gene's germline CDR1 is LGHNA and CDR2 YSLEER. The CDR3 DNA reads TGCGCCAGCAGCCAAGACGCAGGGCAAACCTACGAGCAGTACTTC. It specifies CASSQDAGQTYEQYF.

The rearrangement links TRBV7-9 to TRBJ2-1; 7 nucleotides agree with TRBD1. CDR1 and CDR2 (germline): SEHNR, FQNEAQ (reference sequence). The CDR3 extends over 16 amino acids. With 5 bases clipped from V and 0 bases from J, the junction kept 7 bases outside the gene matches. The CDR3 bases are TGTGCCAGCAGCCCTCCGACAGGGAACTCCTACAATGAGCAGTTCTTC. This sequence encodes CASSPPTGNSYNEQFF.

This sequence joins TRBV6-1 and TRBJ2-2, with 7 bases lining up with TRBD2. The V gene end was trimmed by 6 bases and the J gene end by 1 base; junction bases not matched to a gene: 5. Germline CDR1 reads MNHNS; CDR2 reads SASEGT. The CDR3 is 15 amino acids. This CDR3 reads CASRGGLVNTGELFF. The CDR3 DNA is TGTGCCAGCAGGGGCGGACTAGTGAACACCGGGGAGCTGTTTTTT.

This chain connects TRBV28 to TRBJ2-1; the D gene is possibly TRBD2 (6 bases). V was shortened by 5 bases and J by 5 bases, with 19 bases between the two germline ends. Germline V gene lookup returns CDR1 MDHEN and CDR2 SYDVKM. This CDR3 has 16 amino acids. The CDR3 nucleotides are TGTGCCAGCAGTGGGGAATTGGGCGGGAAGGACAATGAGCAGTTCTTC. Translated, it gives CASSGELGGKDNEQFF. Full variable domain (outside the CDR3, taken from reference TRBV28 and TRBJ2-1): DVKVTQSSRYLVKRTGEKVFLECVQDMDHENMFWYRQDPGLGLRLIYFSYDVKMKEKGDIPEGYSVSREKKERFSLILESASTNQTSMYLCASSGELGGKDNEQFFGPGTRLTVL.

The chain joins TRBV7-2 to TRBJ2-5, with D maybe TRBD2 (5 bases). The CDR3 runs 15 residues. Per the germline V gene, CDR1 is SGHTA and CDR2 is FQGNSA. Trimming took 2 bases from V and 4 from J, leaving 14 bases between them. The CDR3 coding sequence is TGTGCCAGCAGCTTATCTCCCAAGAGGGTAGAGACCCAGTACTTC. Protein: CASSLSPKRVETQYF.

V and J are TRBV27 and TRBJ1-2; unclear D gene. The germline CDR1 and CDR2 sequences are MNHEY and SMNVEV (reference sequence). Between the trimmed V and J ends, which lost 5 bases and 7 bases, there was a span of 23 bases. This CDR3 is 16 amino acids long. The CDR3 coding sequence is TGTGCCAGCAGTCCCCCGGGATTTACCCCGAGGGCTGGCTACACCTTC. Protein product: CASSPPGFTPRAGYTF.

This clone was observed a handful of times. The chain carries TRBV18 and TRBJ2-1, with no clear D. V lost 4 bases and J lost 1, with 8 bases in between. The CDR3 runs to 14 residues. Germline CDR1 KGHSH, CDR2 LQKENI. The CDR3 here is CASSLVTSYNEQFF. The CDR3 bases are TGTGCCAGCTCACTAGTCACGTCCTACAATGAGCAGTTCTTC.